Here is one T cell receptor beta chain with its context. Its antigen is not identified. Different DNA sequences within this sample yield the same CDR3. These data belong to a study of shared clonotypes between healthy human individuals. Study conclusions and caveats: Incomplete sequencing of sorted subsets was indicated by rarefaction despite large depth. Tissue TCR repertoires likely differ from these blood-only repertoires.

The J segment lost 3 bases and the V segment lost 6 bases, leaving 7 bases of the junction unmatched. Germline CDR1 SGHAT, CDR2 FQNNGV. The CDR3 extends over 14 amino acids. Profiled with immunoSEQ multiplex PCR; TCRdb holds only in-frame clones, not every one. This table has approximately 500,000 clones, 90% to 97% appearing once. Splitting the CD4+ cells yielded a CD45RA+ naive subset and a CD45RA-negative memory subset. The gene calls are TRBV11-2 and TRBJ2-7; 8 positions agree with TRBD1. Input material: naive CD4+ T cells sorted from blood. Specified subset: CD45RA+ positively selected. The source is a woman aged 25 to 39 in good health. Here the CDR3 DNA reads TGTGCCAGCAGTCTCGCTGGACAGGGCTACGAGCAGTACTTC. It encodes CASSLAGQGYEQYF.